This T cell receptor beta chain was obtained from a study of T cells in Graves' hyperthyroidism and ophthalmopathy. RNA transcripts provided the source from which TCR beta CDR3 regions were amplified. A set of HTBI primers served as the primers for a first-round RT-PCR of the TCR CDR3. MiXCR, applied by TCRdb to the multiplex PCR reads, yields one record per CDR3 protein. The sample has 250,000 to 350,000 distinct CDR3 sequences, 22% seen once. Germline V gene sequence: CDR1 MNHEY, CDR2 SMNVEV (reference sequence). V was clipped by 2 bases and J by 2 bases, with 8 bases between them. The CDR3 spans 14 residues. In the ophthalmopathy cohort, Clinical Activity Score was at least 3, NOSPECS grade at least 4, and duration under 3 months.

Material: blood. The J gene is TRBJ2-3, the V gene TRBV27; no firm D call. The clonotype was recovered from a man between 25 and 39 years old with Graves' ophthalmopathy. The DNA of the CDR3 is TGTGCCAGCAGTTTAGTGGGGAACACAGATACGCAGTATTTT. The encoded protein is CASSLVGNTDTQYF.